The 26 T cell receptor beta chains in this list originate from one sample, sequenced in a study of blood T cells in healthy people across ages. Alongside a J-beta primer mix, a sample-barcoded 5' primer served in a second PCR lasting about 7 to 12 cycles. TCRdb used MiXCR to reprocess the 5' RACE reads, holding one entry per CDR3 protein. The sample lists about 1.5 million distinct CDR3 sequences, approximately 43% occurring once. Sequencing was performed on blood. These receptors originate from a woman between 18 and 29 years old in good health.

The rearrangement uses TRBV28 and TRBJ1-3; tentative D call: TRBD1 (5 bases). The germline V gene has CDR1 MDHEN and CDR2 SYDVKM. V was trimmed by 6 bases and J by 0 bases, leaving 15 bases between them. This CDR3 is built from 16 residues. The CDR3 loop is CASRGEDLFSGNTIYF. For the CDR3, the DNA is TGTGCCAGCAGGGGGGAGGACCTGTTCTCTGGAAACACCATATATTTT.

In this sample, this clonotype turned up once. This rearrangement joins TRBV9 to TRBJ2-1; D is possibly TRBD1 (6 bases). The CDR3 spans 15 residues. The V gene's germline CDR1 is SGDLS and CDR2 YYNGEE. The V and J ends lost 1 base and 11 bases respectively, with 19 bases between them. The CDR3 sequence is CASSVTQGPSTKQFF. The CDR3 bases are TGTGCCAGCAGCGTAACCCAGGGGCCATCTACGAAGCAGTTCTTC.

As concerns this clonotype: Sequence at one end of the junction differs from germline and may be a read error. This chain joins TRBV2 and TRBJ1-5; D is undetermined. Germline CDR1 reads SNHLY; CDR2 reads FYNNEI. There are 16 residues in the CDR3. The CDR3 DNA follows: TGTGCCAGCAGTGAAGGGGCCAGAGAAAGCAATCAGCTCCAGCATTTT. Its protein product is CASSEGARESNQLQHF. The whole variable domain, remainder taken from reference TRBV2 and TRBJ1-5, is EPEVTQTPSHQVTQMGQEVILRCVPISNHLYFYWYRQILGQKVEFLVSFYNNEISEKSEIFDDQFSVERPDGSNFTLKIRSTKLEDSAMYFCASSEGARESNQLQHFGDGTRLSIL.

CDR3 sequence: CASSPLLGQGAPYEQYF. In DNA form, the CDR3 reads TGTGCCAGCTCACCACTCTTGGGACAGGGGGCCCCCTACGAGCAGTACTTC. This chain links TRBV18 with TRBJ2-7, with TRBD1 matching 12 bases. The junction had 6 bases not matched to a gene; V was cut back by 1 base and J by 2 bases. This CDR3 has 17 residues. Germline V gene sequence: CDR1 KGHSH, CDR2 LQKENI.

Comment on this clonotype: One junction end disagrees with the germline gene, perhaps due to a read error. This sequence joins TRBV7-3 and TRBJ2-1; the match to TRBD2 covers 9 bases. This CDR3 is built from 16 residues. CDR1 and CDR2 from the germline V gene are SGHTA and FQGTGA. The CDR3 loop reads CTSSPKWASGNNEQFF. The DNA of the CDR3 is TGTACCAGCAGCCCTAAATGGGCTAGCGGGAATAATGAGCAGTTCTTC.

This clonotype was seen a few times. CDR3 sequence (DNA): TGTGCCAGCAGCTTCCGGGAGGGCGGCTACGAGCAGTACTTC. This gives the protein CASSFREGGYEQYF. This chain joins TRBV7-2 and TRBJ2-4; 8 nucleotides agree with TRBD2. The end of the DNA fits TRBJ2-7 better, so the J call may be wrong. Germline CDR1 reads SGHTA; CDR2 reads FQGNSA. This CDR3 is 14 amino acids long.

This clonotype was detected once. The CDR3 DNA is TGTGCCAGCAGTAAAGGCACTAGCGGGAGAGTGGAGACCCAGTACTTC. Translated: CASSKGTSGRVETQYF. J is TRBJ2-5 and V is TRBV28, with TRBD2 matching 11 bases. V lost 5 bases to trimming and J lost 5 bases; unmatched junction nucleotides: 10. Germline values: CDR1 MDHEN, CDR2 SYDVKM. The CDR3 is 16 amino acids.

V usage is TRBV27 and J usage is TRBJ1-6; D gene unclear. The V end was cut by 5 bases, the J end by 7 bases, with 9 bases between. The germline V gene has CDR1 MNHEY and CDR2 SMNVEV (reference sequence). This CDR3 is built from 13 residues. The chain's CDR3 is CASSDGSNSPLHF. The CDR3 DNA follows: TGTGCCAGCAGTGACGGATCAAATTCACCCCTCCACTTT.

The V call is TRBV12-3 or TRBV12-4, the J call TRBJ2-2, with TRBD2 matching 13 bases. The CDR3 extends over 18 amino acids. V was clipped by 5 bases and J by 4 bases; unmatched bases: 10. Here the CDR3 DNA reads TGTGCCAGCAGTCCCGGGACTAGCGGGATATTCCCCACCGGGGAGCTGTTTTTT. Protein product: CASSPGTSGIFPTGELFF.

The chain is built from TRBV4-1 and TRBJ2-7; 7 nucleotides match TRBD1. The V and J ends lost 2 bases and 2 bases, in that order; junction bases with no gene match: 9. The CDR3 loop spans 16 amino acids. Germline CDR1 and CDR2: MGHRA and YSYEKL. CDR3 protein: CASSQSYTGDTYEQYF. The CDR3 DNA reads TGCGCCAGCAGCCAATCTTATACAGGGGACACCTACGAGCAGTACTTC.

This clonotype was counted many times. The CDR3 loop is CSATTGSYEQYF. The CDR3 DNA sequence: TGCAGTGCCACCACAGGGTCCTACGAGCAGTACTTC. The chain recombines TRBV20-1 with TRBJ2-7, with a tentative D call TRBD1 (6 bases). V was clipped by 6 bases and J by 1 base, with 10 bases between them. This CDR3 is built from 12 residues. Germline V lookup: CDR1 DFQATT, CDR2 SNEGSKA (reference sequence).

The gene calls are TRBV11-2 and TRBJ2-7; D is possibly TRBD1 or TRBD2 (5 bases each). The CDR3 is 15 residues long. The V end was cut by 1 base, the J end by 4 bases, with 14 bases between. Germline V gene lookup returns CDR1 SGHAT and CDR2 FQNNGV. The CDR3 DNA is TGTGCCAGCAGCTTAGGGTCGGGGCAGGTGTACGAGCAGTACTTC. Translated, it gives CASSLGSGQVYEQYF.

This clonotype was seen only a few times. The chain carries TRBV3-1 and TRBJ2-3, with unresolved D. Germline-derived CDR1 and CDR2 are LGHDT and YNNKEL (reference sequence). The CDR3 covers 14 residues. V lost 3 bases and J lost 4, with 11 bases in between. The CDR3 here is CASSHTGEPDTQYF. CDR3 sequence (DNA): TGTGCCAGCAGCCATACCGGAGAGCCAGATACGCAGTATTTT.

The chain links TRBV29-1 to TRBJ2-5; D is perhaps TRBD2 (6 bases). Germline V gives CDR1 SQVTM, CDR2 ANQGSEA. V lost 4 bases and J 5 bases, leaving 8 bases between the germline ends. The CDR3 has 11 residues. The CDR3 here is CSVVAGETQYF. Here the CDR3 DNA reads TGCAGCGTTGTTGCGGGGGAGACCCAGTACTTC.

The chain carries TRBV28 and TRBJ2-5; 8 nucleotides align to TRBD1. The J call is uncertain, as TRBJ2-7 better fits the DNA end. Germline lookup yields CDR1 MDHEN and CDR2 SYDVKM. The CDR3 covers 15 residues. The CDR3 region is CASSFGDRRPYEQYF. The CDR3 region has the DNA TGTGCCAGCAGTTTTGGGGACAGGCGTCCCTACGAGCAGTACTTC.

This clonotype was recorded a few times. The chain has TRBV6-2 or TRBV6-3 and TRBJ2-1; TRBD1 matches at 9 bases. Germline CDR1 and CDR2: MNHEY and SVGEGT. V shed 2 bases and J 7 bases; nucleotides not matched to a gene: 6. The CDR3 loop spans 15 amino acids. CDR3 sequence reads: CASSYGGTGRNEQFF. The CDR3 DNA follows: TGTGCCAGCAGTTACGGGGGGACAGGGCGGAATGAGCAGTTCTTC.

This clonotype was observed at least ten times. This chain connects TRBV7-8 to TRBJ1-2; D unresolved. This CDR3 region has 14 residues. V dropped 0 bases and J dropped 8 bases, with 13 bases sitting between them. CDR1 is SGHVS and CDR2 is FQNEAQ in the germline V gene. This CDR3 reads CASSLAGVREGYTF. Written as DNA, the CDR3 is TGTGCCAGCAGCTTAGCCGGGGTCCGGGAGGGCTACACCTTC.

This clonotype has more than one count but fewer than ten. The chain carries TRBV5-1 and TRBJ2-3; 7 positions agree with TRBD2. In germline, CDR1 is SGHRS, CDR2 YFSETQ. Germline trimming cut 4 bases from V and 5 bases from J; bases unmatched to any gene: 10. The CDR3 runs 15 residues. The CDR3: CASSLPSGGRDTQYF. The CDR3 DNA is TGCGCCAGCAGCCTCCCTAGCGGCGGCAGAGATACGCAGTATTTT.

This clonotype was seen at least ten times. The chain's CDR3 is CASSLAGEVGYTF. In nucleotides, the CDR3 is TGTGCCAGCAGTTTAGCGGGGGAGGTTGGCTACACCTTC. This chain uses TRBV12-3 or TRBV12-4 with TRBJ1-2; possibly TRBD1 for D (5 bases). This CDR3 spans 13 amino acids. The V end was cut by 0 bases, the J end by 7 bases, with 9 bases between.

The chain has TRBV7-2 and TRBJ1-4; D perhaps matches TRBD1 (6 bases). Per the germline V gene, CDR1 is SGHTA and CDR2 is FQGNSA. There are 14 residues in the CDR3. V was pared by 4 bases and J by 8 bases, with 14 bases between. In nucleotides, the CDR3 is TGTGCCAGCAGCTCAGGGAGGACAGAAGAAAAACTGTTTTTT. Translating it yields CASSSGRTEEKLFF.

To note about this clonotype: A read error is possible here, since a much larger clone lies one base away. The gene calls are TRBV6-5 and TRBJ1-2; D is ambiguous. Germline CDR1 MNHEY, CDR2 SVGAGI. Trimming left V 2 bases short and J 4 bases short, with 17 bases between. The CDR3 covers 16 residues. The CDR3 spells CASSYIDGRRIYGYTF. CDR3 bases: TGTGCCAGCAGTTACATCGACGGCAGGAGAATCTATGGCTACACCTTC.

The chain recombines TRBV27 with TRBJ2-3; a weak D match, TRBD2 (5 bases). The CDR3 has 16 residues. The V and J ends lost 0 bases and 2 bases respectively, with 12 bases between them. Germline CDR1 and CDR2: MNHEY and SMNVEV (reference sequence). The CDR3 bases are TGTGCCAGCAGTTTATCGCTAGCCAGATTCACAGATACGCAGTATTTT. This sequence encodes CASSLSLARFTDTQYF.

The chain uses TRBV9 and TRBJ2-3, with TRBD2 as a possible D gene (5 bases). The V and J ends lost 0 bases and 1 base respectively, with 9 bases between them. The CDR3 consists of 15 residues. The germline gives CDR1 SGDLS, CDR2 YYNGEE. The CDR3 loop reads CASSVEGDRTDTQYF. The CDR3 region has the DNA TGTGCCAGCAGCGTAGAGGGAGACCGCACAGATACGCAGTATTTT.

The chain recombines TRBV5-5 with TRBJ2-5; no clear D. From germline, CDR1 is SGHKS and CDR2 YYEKEE (reference sequence). The CDR3 is made up of 14 amino acids. The V end was cut by 1 base, the J end by 5 bases, with 12 bases between. The CDR3 DNA reads TGTGCCAGCAGCTTGACTGCCAGGACGGAGACCCAGTACTTC. Protein product: CASSLTARTETQYF.

J is TRBJ2-3 and V is TRBV7-2, with D tentatively TRBD1 (6 bases). CDR3 length equals 16 residues. Germline V CDR1 and CDR2: SGHTA, FQGNSA. Between the trimmed V and J ends, which lost 2 bases and 1 base, there was a span of 13 bases. This CDR3 reads CASSLFGNRGTDTQYF. CDR3 nucleotides: TGTGCCAGCAGCTTATTCGGAAACAGGGGCACAGATACGCAGTATTTT.

Many counts were recorded for this clonotype. This chain connects TRBV24-1 to TRBJ2-5; D perhaps matches TRBD2 (5 bases). The CDR3 runs to 13 residues. Trimming removed 6 bases from V and 5 bases from J, with 12 bases in between. In germline, CDR1 is KGHDR, CDR2 SFDVKD. CDR3 nucleotide sequence: TGTGCCACCAGTCGGGCCGGGGTCGAGACCCAGTACTTC. This encodes CATSRAGVETQYF.